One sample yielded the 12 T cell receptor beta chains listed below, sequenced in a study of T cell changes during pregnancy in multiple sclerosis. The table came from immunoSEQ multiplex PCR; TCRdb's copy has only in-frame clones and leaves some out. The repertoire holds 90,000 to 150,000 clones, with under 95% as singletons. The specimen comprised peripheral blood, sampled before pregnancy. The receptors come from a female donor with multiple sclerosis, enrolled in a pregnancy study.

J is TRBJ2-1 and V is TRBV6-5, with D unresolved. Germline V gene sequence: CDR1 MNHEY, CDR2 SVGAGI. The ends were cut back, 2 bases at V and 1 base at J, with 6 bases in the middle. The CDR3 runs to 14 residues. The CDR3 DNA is TGTGCCAGCAGTTACGGCGGATCCTACAATGAGCAGTTCTTC. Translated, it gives CASSYGGSYNEQFF.

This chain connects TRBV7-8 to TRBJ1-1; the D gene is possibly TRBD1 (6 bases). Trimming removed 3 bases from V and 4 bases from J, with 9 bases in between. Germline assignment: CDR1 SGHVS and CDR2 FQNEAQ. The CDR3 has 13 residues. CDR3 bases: TGTGCCAGCAGCTTGACCAGGGGCACTGAAGCTTTCTTT. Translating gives CASSLTRGTEAFF.

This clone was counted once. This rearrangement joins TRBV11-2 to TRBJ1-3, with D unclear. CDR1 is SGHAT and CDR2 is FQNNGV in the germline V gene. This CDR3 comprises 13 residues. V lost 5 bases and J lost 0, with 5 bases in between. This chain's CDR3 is CASSPHSGNTIYF. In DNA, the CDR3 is TGTGCCAGCAGCCCCCACTCTGGAAACACCATATATTTT.

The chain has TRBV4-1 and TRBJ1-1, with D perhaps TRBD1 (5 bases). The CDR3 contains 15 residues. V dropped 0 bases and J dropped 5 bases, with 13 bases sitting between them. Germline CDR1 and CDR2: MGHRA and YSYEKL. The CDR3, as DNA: TGCGCCAGCAGCCAAGATGTGGGGCTCGGGACTGAAGCTTTCTTT. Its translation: CASSQDVGLGTEAFF.

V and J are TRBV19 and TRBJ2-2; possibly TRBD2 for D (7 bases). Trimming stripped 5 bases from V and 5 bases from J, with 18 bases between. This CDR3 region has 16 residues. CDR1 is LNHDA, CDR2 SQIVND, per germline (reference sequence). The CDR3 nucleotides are TGTGCCAGTAGTCCCCCGGCGGGGGCCAAAACCGGGGAGCTGTTTTTT. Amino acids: CASSPPAGAKTGELFF.

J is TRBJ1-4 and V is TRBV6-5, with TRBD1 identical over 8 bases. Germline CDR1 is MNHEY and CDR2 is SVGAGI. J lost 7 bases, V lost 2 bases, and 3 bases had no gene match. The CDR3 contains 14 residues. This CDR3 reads CASSYRTGGEKLFF. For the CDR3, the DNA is TGTGCCAGCAGTTACCGAACAGGGGGTGAAAAACTGTTTTTT.

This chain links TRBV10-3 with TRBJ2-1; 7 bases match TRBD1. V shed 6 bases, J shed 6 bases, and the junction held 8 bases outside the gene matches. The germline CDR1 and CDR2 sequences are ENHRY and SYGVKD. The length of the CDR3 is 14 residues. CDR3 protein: CAIRPGTAVNEQFF. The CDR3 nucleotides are TGTGCCATCAGACCCGGGACAGCAGTCAATGAGCAGTTCTTC.

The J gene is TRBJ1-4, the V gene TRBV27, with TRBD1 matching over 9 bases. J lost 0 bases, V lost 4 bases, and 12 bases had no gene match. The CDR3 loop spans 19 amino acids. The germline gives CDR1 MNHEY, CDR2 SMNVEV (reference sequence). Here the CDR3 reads CASSSHSRGQGSTNEKLFF. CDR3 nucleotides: TGTGCCAGCAGTTCCCACTCCCGGGGACAGGGCTCAACTAATGAAAAACTGTTTTTT. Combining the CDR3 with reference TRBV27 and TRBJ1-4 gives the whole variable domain EAQVTQNPRYLITVTGKKLTVTCSQNMNHEYMSWYRQDPGLGLRQIYYSMNVEVTDKGDVPEGYKVSRKEKRNFPLILESPSPNQTSLYFCASSSHSRGQGSTNEKLFFGSGTQLSVL.

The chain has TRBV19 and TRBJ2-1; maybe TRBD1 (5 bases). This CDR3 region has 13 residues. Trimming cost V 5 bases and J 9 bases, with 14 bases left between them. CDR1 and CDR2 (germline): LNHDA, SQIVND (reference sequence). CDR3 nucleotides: TGTGCCAGTAGTGTTGCAGGGTTTGGTGAGCAGTTCTTC. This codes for CASSVAGFGEQFF.

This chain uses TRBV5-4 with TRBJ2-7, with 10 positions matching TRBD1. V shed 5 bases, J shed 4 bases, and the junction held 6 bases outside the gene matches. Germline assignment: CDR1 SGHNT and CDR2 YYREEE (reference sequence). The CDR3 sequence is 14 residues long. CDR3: CASSPGQGRYEQYF. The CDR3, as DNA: TGTGCCAGCAGTCCGGGACAGGGGCGTTACGAGCAGTACTTC.

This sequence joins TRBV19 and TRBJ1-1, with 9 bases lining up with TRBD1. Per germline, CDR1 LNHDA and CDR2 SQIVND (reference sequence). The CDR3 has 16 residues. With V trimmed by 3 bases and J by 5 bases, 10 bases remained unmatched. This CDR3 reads CASSIGTGIRRTEAFF. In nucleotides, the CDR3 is TGTGCCAGTAGTATTGGGACAGGGATTAGGCGAACTGAAGCTTTCTTT.

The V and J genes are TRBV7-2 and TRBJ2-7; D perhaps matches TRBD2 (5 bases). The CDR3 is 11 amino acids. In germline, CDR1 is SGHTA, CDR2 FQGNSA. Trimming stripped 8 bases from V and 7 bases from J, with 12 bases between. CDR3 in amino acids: CASGVSGEQYF. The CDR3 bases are TGTGCCAGCGGGGTTTCGGGAGAGCAGTACTTC.